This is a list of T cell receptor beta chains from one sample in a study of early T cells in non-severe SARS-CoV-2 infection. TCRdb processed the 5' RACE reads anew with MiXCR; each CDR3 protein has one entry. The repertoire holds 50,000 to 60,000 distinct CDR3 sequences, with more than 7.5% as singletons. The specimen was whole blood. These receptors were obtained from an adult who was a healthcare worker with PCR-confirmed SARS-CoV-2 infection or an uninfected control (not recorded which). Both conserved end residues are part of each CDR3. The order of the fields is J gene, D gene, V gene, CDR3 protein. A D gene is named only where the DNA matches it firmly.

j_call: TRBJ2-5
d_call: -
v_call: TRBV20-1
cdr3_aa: CSASSGQHRQETQYF

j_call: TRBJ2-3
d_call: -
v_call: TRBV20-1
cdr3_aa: CSASVGGRPDTQYF

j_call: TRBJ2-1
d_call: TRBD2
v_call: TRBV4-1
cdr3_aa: CASSQGTSGFYNEQFF

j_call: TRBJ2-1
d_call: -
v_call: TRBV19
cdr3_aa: CASSPSYYNEQFF

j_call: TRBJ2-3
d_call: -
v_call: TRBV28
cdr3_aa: CASSDSLYSTDTQYF

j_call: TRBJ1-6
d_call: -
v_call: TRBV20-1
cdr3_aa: CSARLTASSYNSPLHF

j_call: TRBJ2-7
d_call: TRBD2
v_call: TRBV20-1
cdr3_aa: CCARGPRLANYEQYF

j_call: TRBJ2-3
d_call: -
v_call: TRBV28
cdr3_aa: CASSLGGVRADTQYF

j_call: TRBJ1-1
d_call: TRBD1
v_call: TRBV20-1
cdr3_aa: CSAFRDSNTEAFF

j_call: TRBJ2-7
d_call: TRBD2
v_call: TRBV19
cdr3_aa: CASSMEAGGPYEQYF

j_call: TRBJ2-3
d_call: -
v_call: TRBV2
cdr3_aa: CASKQRADTQYF

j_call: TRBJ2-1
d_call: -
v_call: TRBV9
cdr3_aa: CASSVAYYNEQFF

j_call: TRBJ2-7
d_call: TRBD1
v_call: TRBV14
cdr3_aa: CASSQGPGQVTYEQYF

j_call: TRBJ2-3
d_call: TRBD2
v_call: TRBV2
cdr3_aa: CAGKTSGLTDTQYF

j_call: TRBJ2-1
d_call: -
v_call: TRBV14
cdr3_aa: CASSQDTWYNEQFF

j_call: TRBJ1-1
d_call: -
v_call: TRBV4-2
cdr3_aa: CASSQQGLGTEAFF

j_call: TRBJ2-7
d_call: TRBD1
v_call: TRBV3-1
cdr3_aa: CASSRTGTGAYEQYF

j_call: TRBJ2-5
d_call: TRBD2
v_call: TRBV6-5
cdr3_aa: CASSLASGEEETQYF

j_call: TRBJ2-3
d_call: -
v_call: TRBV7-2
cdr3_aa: CASSSDWNRRTDTQYF

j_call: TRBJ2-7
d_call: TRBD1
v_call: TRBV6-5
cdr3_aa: CASSGRTGLEGEQYF

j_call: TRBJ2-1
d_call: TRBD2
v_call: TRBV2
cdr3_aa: CASRTSGSAYNEQFF

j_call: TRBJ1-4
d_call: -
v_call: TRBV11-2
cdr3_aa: CASSQGRILGATNEKLFF

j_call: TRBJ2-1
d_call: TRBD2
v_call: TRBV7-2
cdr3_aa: CASSLYPSTSGRVNEQFF

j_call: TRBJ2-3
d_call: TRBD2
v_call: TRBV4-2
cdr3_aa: CASSQGTSGGTQYF

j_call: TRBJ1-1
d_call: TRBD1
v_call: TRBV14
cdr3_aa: CASSRGGSNTEAFF

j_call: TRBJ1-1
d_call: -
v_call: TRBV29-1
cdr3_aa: CSLGPSRNTEAFF

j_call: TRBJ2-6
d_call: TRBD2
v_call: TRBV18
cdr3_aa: CASSPRGGSTSGANVLTF

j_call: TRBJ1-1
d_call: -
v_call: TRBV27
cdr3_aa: CASSFWGSGTEAFF

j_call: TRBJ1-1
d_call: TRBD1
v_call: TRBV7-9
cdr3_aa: CASSSRGTNTEAFF

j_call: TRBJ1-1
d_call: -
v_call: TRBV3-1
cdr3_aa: CASSLLMGESTEAFF

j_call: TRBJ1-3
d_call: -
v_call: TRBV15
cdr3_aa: CATSTPRRDTIYF

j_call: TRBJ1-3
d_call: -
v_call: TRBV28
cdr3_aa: CASSFQAGNTIYF

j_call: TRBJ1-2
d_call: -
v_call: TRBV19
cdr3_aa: CASRPDTPPYGYTF

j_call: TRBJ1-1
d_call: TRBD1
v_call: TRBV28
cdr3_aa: CASSLAGTANTEAFF

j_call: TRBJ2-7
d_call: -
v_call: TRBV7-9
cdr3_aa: CASSSPSQGEQYF

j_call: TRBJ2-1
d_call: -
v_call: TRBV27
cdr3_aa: CASSSWDEQFF

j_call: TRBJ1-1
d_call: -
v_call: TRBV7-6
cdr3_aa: CASSSNTEAFF

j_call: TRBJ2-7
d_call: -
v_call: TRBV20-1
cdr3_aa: CSARAAHKPYEQYF

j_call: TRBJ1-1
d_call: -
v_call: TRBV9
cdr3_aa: CASSVIAGETEAFF

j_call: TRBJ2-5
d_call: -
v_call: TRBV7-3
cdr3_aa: CASSPGDNPQETQYF

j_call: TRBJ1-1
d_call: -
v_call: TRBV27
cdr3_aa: CASSPGPGPGPEAFF

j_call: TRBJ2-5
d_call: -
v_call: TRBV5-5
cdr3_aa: CASSLGAAGETQYF

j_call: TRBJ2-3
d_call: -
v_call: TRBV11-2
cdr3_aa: CASSLRTSTDTQYF

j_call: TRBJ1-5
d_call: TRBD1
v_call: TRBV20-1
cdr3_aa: CSASDRAAQPQHF

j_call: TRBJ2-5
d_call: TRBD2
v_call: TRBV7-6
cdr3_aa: CASSPRLAGGKETQYF

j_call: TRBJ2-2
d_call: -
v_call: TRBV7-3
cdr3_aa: CASSLGAGNTGELFF

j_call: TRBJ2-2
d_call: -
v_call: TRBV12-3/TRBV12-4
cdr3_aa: CASSWGRAGELFF

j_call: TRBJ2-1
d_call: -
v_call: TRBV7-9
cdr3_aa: CASSLRGKDEQFF

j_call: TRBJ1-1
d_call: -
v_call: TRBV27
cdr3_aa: CASRRNRGEAFF

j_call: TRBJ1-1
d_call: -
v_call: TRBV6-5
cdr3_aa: CASSYHRNTEAFF

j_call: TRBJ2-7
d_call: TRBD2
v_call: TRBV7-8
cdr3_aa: CASSLAGLVTPLEQYF

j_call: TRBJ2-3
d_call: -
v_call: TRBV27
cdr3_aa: CASSLSGPTDTQYF

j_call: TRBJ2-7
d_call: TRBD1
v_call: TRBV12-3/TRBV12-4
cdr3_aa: CASTTLASGGEQYF

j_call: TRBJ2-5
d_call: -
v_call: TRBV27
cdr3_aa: CASSPRSGQETQYF

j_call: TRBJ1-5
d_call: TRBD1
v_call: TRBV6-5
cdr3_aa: CASSSMGQGAQPQHF

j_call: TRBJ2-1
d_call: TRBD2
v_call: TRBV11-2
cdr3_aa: CASSRGLAGGLTRVQFF

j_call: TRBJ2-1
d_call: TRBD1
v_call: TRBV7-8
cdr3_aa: CASSLRPGGAYNEQFF

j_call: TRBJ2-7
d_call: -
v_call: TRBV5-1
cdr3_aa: CASSVRLAPPYEQYF

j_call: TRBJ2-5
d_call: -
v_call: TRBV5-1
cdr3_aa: CASSQSSAETQYF